This T cell receptor (beta chain) was recorded in a study of human T cells and chemical hapten exposure. TCRdb called the 5' RACE reads again in MiXCR, with one record for every CDR3 protein. The top ten hold under 7.5% of the sample, which has around 80,000 distinct CDR3 sequences, roughly 15% seen once. This clonotype has just a few counts. Its antigen remains unidentified. Study results and caveats: TCRs above 1 in 1000 frequency stayed constant with DPC sensitization.

Extraction of total RNA was performed on unfractionated whole blood. This sequence was found in a female donor in good health.

CDR3 nucleotides: TGTGCCAGCAGTGGGCAGGGATCAAACACAGATACGCAGTATTTT. It encodes CASSGQGSNTDTQYF. The chain recombines TRBV6-1 with TRBJ2-3, with TRBD1 as a possible D gene (5 bases). With 4 bases removed from V and 2 bases from J, the gap between germline ends came to 13 bases. CDR3 length: 15 residues. Germline lookup yields CDR1 MNHNS and CDR2 SASEGT.